This is a list of T cell receptor beta chains from one sample in a study of identical twins. TCRdb analysed the 5' RACE reads with MiXCR anew, one entry per CDR3 protein. Found here are roughly 250,000 distinct CDR3 sequences, 11% to 15% of them singletons; the top ten hold around 9.5%. Sequencing was carried out using memory (CD45RO+) T cells sorted from blood. These receptors all stem from a woman under 30 in good health. Both conserved end residues are part of each CDR3. Fields, in order: V gene, J gene, CDR3 protein.

TRBV5-1	TRBJ1-1	CASSLSGQRGTEAFF
TRBV20-1	TRBJ1-1	CSARDPDSNTEAFF
TRBV12-3/TRBV12-4	TRBJ2-2	CASRTGSGGELFF
TRBV7-7	TRBJ2-2	CASSVAMVGNTGELFF
TRBV7-8	TRBJ2-1	CASSRGLASNEQFF
TRBV6-1	TRBJ2-7	CASSRTGTSGIYEQYF
TRBV27	TRBJ1-5	CASSPTHKQPQHF
TRBV4-2	TRBJ1-1	CASSRTGEDTEAFF
TRBV24-1	TRBJ2-1	CATSDRASGQGYNEQFF
TRBV15	TRBJ1-4	CATSRGGSGREKLFF